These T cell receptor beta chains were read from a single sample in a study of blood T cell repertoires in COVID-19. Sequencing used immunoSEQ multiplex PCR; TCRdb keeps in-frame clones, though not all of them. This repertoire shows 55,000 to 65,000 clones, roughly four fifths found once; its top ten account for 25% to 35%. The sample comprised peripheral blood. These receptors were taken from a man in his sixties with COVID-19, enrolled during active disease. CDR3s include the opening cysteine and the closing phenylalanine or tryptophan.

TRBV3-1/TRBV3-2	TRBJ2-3	CASSQGVGGTSTDTQYF
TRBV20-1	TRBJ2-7	CSASTGGSYEQYF
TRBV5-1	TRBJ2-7	CASSLGGDSYPYEQYF
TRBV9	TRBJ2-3	CASSTHGVDTQYF
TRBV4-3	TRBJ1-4	CASSQTGGANEKLFF
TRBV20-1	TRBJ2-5	CSASSEETQYF
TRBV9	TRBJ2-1	CASSVSTSGGVGEQFF
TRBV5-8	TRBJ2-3	CASSKGTGSGRATDTQYF
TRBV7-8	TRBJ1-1	CASSRFGPTEAFF
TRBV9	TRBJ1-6	CASSRVREGYNSPLHF
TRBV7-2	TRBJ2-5	CASSLMRLEETQYF
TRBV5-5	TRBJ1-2	CASSLTTGDGYTF